Each of the 26 T cell receptor beta chains below was sequenced from the same sample in a study of blood T cells in healthy people across ages. A second roughly 6 to 12 cycle PCR used barcoded and J-beta primers. TCRdb re-called the 5' RACE reads with MiXCR, one entry per CDR3 protein. The table lists 1.5 million to 1.9 million distinct CDR3 sequences, about 42% of them singletons, with more than 4% in the top ten. The sequencing sample was made of blood. Receptor source: a woman under 30 in good health.

This clonotype was seen a handful of times. The chain has TRBV28 and TRBJ2-1, with 9 positions matching TRBD2. Germline-derived CDR1 and CDR2 are MDHEN and SYDVKM. The V gene end was trimmed by 5 bases and the J gene end by 9 bases; junction bases not matched to a gene: 11. The CDR3 runs 15 residues. CDR3 sequence reads: CASSPWTSERAEQFF. Written as DNA, the CDR3 is TGTGCCAGCAGTCCTTGGACTAGCGAAAGAGCTGAGCAGTTCTTC.

The genes are TRBV3-1 and TRBJ2-2; D is unresolved. The CDR3 is 16 residues long. Looked up from germline, CDR1 is LGHDT and CDR2 is YNNKEL (reference sequence). V was trimmed by 6 bases and J by 6 bases, leaving 20 bases between them. DNA of the CDR3: TGTGCCAGCAGTCCTCCAGCCAGAATCGATCCCGGGGAGCTGTTTTTT. It specifies CASSPPARIDPGELFF.

This chain joins TRBV4-2 and TRBJ2-5; TRBD2 agrees at 8 bases. The J call may be incorrect, as the DNA end agrees better with TRBJ2-7. From germline, CDR1 is LGHNA and CDR2 YNFKEQ. This CDR3 is 15 amino acids long. The CDR3 sequence is CASSQRGGSFNEQYF. CDR3 DNA: TGTGCCAGCAGCCAACGGGGGGGGTCGTTCAACGAGCAGTACTTC.

This chain connects TRBV25-1 to TRBJ2-1, with D perhaps TRBD1 or TRBD2 (5 bases each). The V gene's germline CDR1 is MGHDK and CDR2 SYGVNS. CDR3 length: 15 amino acids. Trimming shortened V by 2 bases and J by 4 bases, and 12 bases separated the two germline ends. DNA of the CDR3: TGTGCCAGCAGTGAAACCAGGGACGCTTACAATGAGCAGTTCTTC. Translating it yields CASSETRDAYNEQFF.

This clonotype was observed a handful of times. V and J are TRBV6-5 and TRBJ2-1; no clear D gene. The germline V gene has CDR1 MNHEY and CDR2 SVGAGI. V was trimmed by 3 bases and J by 7 bases, leaving 13 bases between them. The CDR3 runs 14 residues. The CDR3 DNA reads as TGTGCCAGCAGTTATGGGCCCCGCCCAAATGAGCAGTTCTTC. Translation: CASSYGPRPNEQFF.

The chain combines TRBV6-5 with TRBJ1-1; no clear D gene. This CDR3 contains 12 residues. Deletions cut 2 bases from V and 6 bases from J, with 7 bases between. Germline V gene lookup returns CDR1 MNHEY and CDR2 SVGAGI. The CDR3 DNA reads as TGTGCCAGCAGTTACGTACGGCCTGAAGCTTTCTTT. Amino acids: CASSYVRPEAFF.

V and J are TRBV6-2 or TRBV6-3 and TRBJ2-5; 11 nucleotides agree with TRBD2. Losses at the gene ends were 6 bases for V and 7 bases for J; bases not matched to a gene: 10. The V gene's germline CDR1 is MNHEY and CDR2 SVGEGT. The CDR3 consists of 15 residues. The CDR3 nucleotides are TGTGCCAGCAGATCCGGGACTAGCGGTGGCGGGACCCAGTACTTC. It codes for CASRSGTSGGGTQYF.

The chain is built from TRBV5-1 and TRBJ2-3; D may be TRBD2 (6 bases). Germline values: CDR1 SGHRS, CDR2 YFSETQ. The V end was cut by 0 bases, the J end by 0 bases, with 11 bases between. The CDR3 totals 16 residues. In nucleotides, the CDR3 is TGCGCCAGCAGCTTGGGCGGAGGGATGAGCACAGATACGCAGTATTTT. This codes for CASSLGGGMSTDTQYF.

CDR3 region: CSVELAVNTEAFF. The CDR3 coding sequence is TGCAGCGTTGAATTGGCGGTGAACACTGAAGCTTTCTTT. This chain connects TRBV29-1 to TRBJ1-1; D not resolved. The CDR3 totals 13 residues. Germline loops: CDR1 SQVTM, CDR2 ANQGSEA. V shed 2 bases and J shed 0 bases, with 7 bases lying between them.

The rearrangement joins TRBV6-1 to TRBJ1-6; the match to TRBD1 covers 9 bases. The CDR3 sequence is 16 residues long. V lost 3 bases to trimming and J lost 10 bases; unmatched junction nucleotides: 10. Germline V gene lookup returns CDR1 MNHNS and CDR2 SASEGT. The CDR3 reads CASSDSRQGGGSPLHF. The CDR3 bases are TGTGCCAGCAGTGATTCCAGACAGGGGGGAGGATCACCCCTCCACTTT.

The CDR3 here is CSVEEWGASYNEQFF. As DNA, the CDR3 is TGCAGCGTTGAAGAATGGGGGGCCTCCTACAATGAGCAGTTCTTC. This chain connects TRBV29-1 to TRBJ2-1; D is tentatively TRBD1 or TRBD2 (6 bases each). The CDR3 loop spans 15 amino acids. Trimming pared 0 bases from V and 0 bases from J, leaving 9 bases between. Per the germline V gene, CDR1 is SQVTM and CDR2 is ANQGSEA.

This clonotype was seen more than once but under ten times. The gene calls are TRBV24-1 and TRBJ2-7; 10 nucleotides align to TRBD1. This CDR3 is 15 amino acids long. V gave up 5 bases and J gave up 7 bases; unmatched junction bases: 10. Germline loops: CDR1 KGHDR, CDR2 SFDVKD. The CDR3 loop is CATSGDRGTYNEQYF. CDR3 nucleotide sequence: TGTGCCACCAGTGGGGACAGGGGAACCTACAATGAGCAGTACTTC.

The V call is TRBV20-1, the J call TRBJ2-3, with D possibly matching TRBD2 (6 bases). This CDR3 is 18 amino acids long. CDR1 DFQATT and CDR2 SNEGSKA come from the germline V gene (reference sequence). Trimming took off 1 base at V and 3 bases at J, with 23 bases between the two ends. CDR3 protein: CSARAFPQTRPYTDTQYF. The CDR3 DNA follows: TGCAGTGCTAGAGCCTTCCCCCAGACTAGGCCATATACAGATACGCAGTATTTT.

This clonotype showed up just a few times. The chain carries TRBV20-1 and TRBJ2-7; D call uncertain. CDR3 size: 17 residues. V lost 1 base, J lost 4 bases, and 23 bases lay in between. Germline-derived CDR1 and CDR2 are DFQATT and SNEGSKA (reference sequence). The CDR3 reads CSARGPSPLERPYEQYF. CDR3 sequence (DNA): TGCAGTGCTAGAGGACCCTCCCCCCTCGAGAGGCCATACGAGCAGTACTTC.

The table lists this clonotype with a few counts. The rearrangement joins TRBV9 to TRBJ2-5; the D gene is possibly TRBD1 (6 bases). Germline V CDR1 and CDR2: SGDLS, YYNGEE. V was pared by 3 bases and J by 6 bases, with 15 bases between. This CDR3 is built from 14 residues. The CDR3 spells CASSGEGVRKTQYF. DNA of the CDR3: TGTGCCAGCAGCGGAGAGGGGGTGCGGAAGACCCAGTACTTC.

This chain uses TRBV7-2 with TRBJ1-2, with D unclear. V was cut by 4 bases and J by 3 bases, with 15 bases left in between. The CDR3 covers 15 residues. Germline CDR1 is SGHTA and CDR2 is FQGNSA. The DNA of the CDR3 is TGTGCCAGCAGCTCGCCCAGTCGGAGGGACTATGGCTACACCTTC. Protein product: CASSSPSRRDYGYTF.

This sequence joins TRBV6-5 and TRBJ2-5; weak D call: TRBD1 (6 bases). This CDR3 spans 15 amino acids. V lost 2 bases, J lost 0 bases, and 10 bases lay in between. The germline V gene encodes CDR1 MNHEY and CDR2 SVGAGI. CDR3 in amino acids: CASSYVGQYQETQYF. In nucleotides, the CDR3 is TGTGCCAGCAGTTACGTTGGACAGTACCAAGAGACCCAGTACTTC.

This chain joins TRBV29-1 and TRBJ1-4; D ambiguous. Trimming removed 6 bases at V and 8 bases at J, with 7 bases between. The CDR3 extends over 10 amino acids. Per the germline V gene, CDR1 is SQVTM and CDR2 is ANQGSEA. CDR3 region: CSVVGEKLFF. The DNA of the CDR3 is TGCAGCGTCGTAGGAGAAAAACTGTTTTTT.

This clonotype has just a few counts. The rearrangement links TRBV12-3 or TRBV12-4 to TRBJ1-1; D is possibly TRBD1 (5 bases). Trimming took off 8 bases at V and 3 bases at J, with 13 bases between the two ends. This CDR3 comprises 13 residues. The CDR3 bases are TGTGCCAGCTCCCCGGGGGTTGACACTGAAGCTTTCTTT. Translated, it gives CASSPGVDTEAFF.

The rearrangement uses TRBV12-3 or TRBV12-4 and TRBJ2-1; weak D call: TRBD2 (6 bases). The CDR3 extends over 14 amino acids. V was trimmed by 7 bases and J by 7 bases, leaving 17 bases between them. This chain's CDR3 is CASTIGQAGNEQFF. CDR3 in DNA: TGTGCCAGCACCATAGGGCAGGCGGGGAATGAGCAGTTCTTC.

This clonotype occurred a few times. The junction shows a germline mismatch at one end, possibly a read error. The chain carries TRBV27 and TRBJ1-6, with no clear D. In germline, CDR1 is MNHEY, CDR2 SMNVEV (reference sequence). The CDR3 loop spans 17 amino acids. CDR3 loop: CAISLSWKSSYNSPLHF. In DNA, the CDR3 is TGTGCCATCAGTTTATCTTGGAAAAGCTCCTATAATTCACCCCTCCACTTT.

V gene TRBV20-1 combines with J gene TRBJ1-6, with 8 bases fitting TRBD1. Germline V gene sequence: CDR1 DFQATT, CDR2 SNEGSKA (reference sequence). The CDR3 contains 15 residues. J gave up 9 bases and V 3 bases, and 10 bases lay outside the gene matches. The CDR3 region is CSARAGDRLGSPLHF. The CDR3 nucleotides are TGCAGTGCTAGGGCCGGGGACAGGCTTGGTTCACCCCTCCACTTT.

A word on this clonotype: The junction differs from germline at one of its ends, possibly a read error. The chain is built from TRBV6-5 and TRBJ1-2; the D gene is possibly TRBD1 (5 bases). CDR1 and CDR2 (germline): MNHEY, SVGAGI. The CDR3 spans 16 residues. The CDR3 loop is CASSYWPGTQKEGYTF. CDR3 nucleotide sequence: TGTGCCAGCAGTTACTGGCCCGGGACTCAGAAGGAAGGCTATACCTTC.

This sequence joins TRBV18 and TRBJ1-1; no definite D call. This CDR3 comprises 15 residues. From germline, CDR1 is KGHSH and CDR2 LQKENI. The ends were cut back, 0 bases at V and 1 base at J, with 9 bases in the middle. CDR3 sequence reads: CASSPPSGKNTEAFF. The CDR3 DNA is TGTGCCAGCTCACCACCGAGCGGGAAGAACACTGAAGCTTTCTTT.

The V call is TRBV11-2, the J call TRBJ1-4; TRBD1 agrees at 7 bases. The CDR3 has 15 amino acids. Germline CDR1 reads SGHAT; CDR2 reads FQNNGV. The V and J ends lost 6 bases and 0 bases, in that order; junction bases with no gene match: 4. The CDR3 DNA follows: TGTGCCAGCAGACCGACAGGGTCAACTAATGAAAAACTGTTTTTT. Translated, it gives CASRPTGSTNEKLFF.

The chain employs TRBV28 and TRBJ2-1, with D maybe TRBD1 (5 bases). The germline V gene encodes CDR1 MDHEN and CDR2 SYDVKM. V dropped 4 bases and J dropped 12 bases, with 10 bases sitting between them. The CDR3 is 11 amino acids. CDR3 residues: CASSSRDRQFF. The CDR3 DNA reads TGTGCCAGCAGTTCCAGGGATAGGCAGTTCTTC. Full variable domain (missing parts from reference TRBV28 and TRBJ2-1): DVKVTQSSRYLVKRTGEKVFLECVQDMDHENMFWYRQDPGLGLRLIYFSYDVKMKEKGDIPEGYSVSREKKERFSLILESASTNQTSMYLCASSSRDRQFFGPGTRLTVL.